This paragraph reports one T cell receptor beta chain. As yet, its antigen is unknown. In nominal health when sampled, donors likely had unrecorded immune exposures nonetheless. A multiplex PCR was run with 60 Vbeta primers and 13 Jbeta primers. Profiled with immunoSEQ multiplex PCR; TCRdb holds only in-frame clones, not every one. The table lists just over 200,000 clones. The data are from a study of cytomegalovirus exposure and HLA in healthy donors. Points from the study as a whole: The classifier reportedly diagnosed cytomegalovirus status with high sensitivity and specificity. The authors assumed roughly uniform sequencing depth across donors for presence/absence analyses. Later work found most CMV-associated TCR beta chains apparently HLA-restricted.

The CDR3 runs 16 residues. Germline V gene lookup returns CDR1 SGHTA and CDR2 FQGNSA. V gave up 5 bases and J gave up 1 base, with 17 bases separating them. This chain uses TRBV7-2 with TRBJ2-5; D perhaps matches TRBD1 (5 bases). This receptor was identified in a girl aged 2-10 years in good health and CMV-seropositive. Sequenced material: PBMCs. The CDR3 DNA reads TGTGCCAGCAGCAAAATACCGACAGCTATCCAAGAGACCCAGTACTTC. Amino acid sequence: CASSKIPTAIQETQYF.